These 25 T cell receptor beta chains originate from one sample sequenced in a study of chemoradiotherapy in HPV16-positive cancers. Sequencing used immunoSEQ multiplex PCR; TCRdb keeps in-frame clones, though not all of them. Of around 1,000 clones detected, roughly nine tenths appear once; the ten largest clones hold about 3.2%. The sequences come from tumor tissue, collected from a patient who underwent chemoradiotherapy. These receptors came from a human donor with HPV-associated anogenital cancer.

This rearrangement joins TRBV7-8 to TRBJ2-7; D is possibly TRBD2 (6 bases). Germline CDR1 SGHVS, CDR2 FQNEAQ. V lost 5 bases, J lost 6 bases, and 20 bases lay in between. This CDR3 comprises 15 residues. In nucleotides, the CDR3 is TGTGCCAGCAGCAGTTATACGGGAGTTCTTTTCGAGCAGTACTTC. This sequence encodes CASSSYTGVLFEQYF.

The rearrangement links TRBV7-9 to TRBJ2-7; D may be TRBD1 (5 bases). The V end lost 5 bases, the J end lost 2 bases, and 10 bases lay between the germline ends. Germline CDR1 is SEHNR and CDR2 is FQNEAQ (reference sequence). CDR3 length: 13 residues. CDR3 in amino acids: CASSPTGTYEQYF. In DNA, the CDR3 is TGTGCCAGCAGCCCAACAGGTACCTACGAGCAGTACTTC.

The gene calls are TRBV6-5 and TRBJ2-3, with D hard to call. CDR3 size: 15 residues. V shed 7 bases and J shed 8 bases, with 22 bases lying between them. The V gene's germline CDR1 is MNHEY and CDR2 SVGAGI. The CDR3 region has the DNA TGTGCCAGCATCTCCTTAGAATCACGTCCTTTTACGCAGTATTTT. It is translated as CASISLESRPFTQYF.

A single count supports this clone. The CDR3 coding sequence is TGCGCCAGCAGCTTTGGACAGGGAGGCACGGAGACCCAGTACTTC. Encoded protein: CASSFGQGGTETQYF. V gene TRBV5-1 combines with J gene TRBJ2-5; 8 positions agree with TRBD1. After removal of 2 bases from V and 5 bases from J, the junction contained 8 bases not matched to a gene. The CDR3 sequence is 15 residues long. The germline V gene encodes CDR1 SGHRS and CDR2 YFSETQ.

The V call is TRBV18, the J call TRBJ2-1, with TRBD1 matching 8 bases. This CDR3 has 15 residues. The V segment lost 5 bases and the J segment 7 bases; nucleotides outside the gene matches: 10. Germline CDR1 KGHSH, CDR2 LQKENI. In DNA form, the CDR3 reads TGTGCCAGCTCATTGCAGGGGGCGAAGTCGAATGAGCAGTTCTTC. Amino acids: CASSLQGAKSNEQFF.

The V call is TRBV7-9, the J call TRBJ1-4, with TRBD1 identical over 11 bases. The germline CDR1 and CDR2 sequences are SEHNR and FQNEAQ (reference sequence). The CDR3 runs 15 residues. Germline trimming cut 5 bases from V and 5 bases from J; bases unmatched to any gene: 4. The chain's CDR3 is CASSLGQGANEKLFF. The CDR3 DNA follows: TGTGCCAGCAGCCTAGGACAGGGGGCAAATGAAAAACTGTTTTTT.

The CDR3 spells CSPGGNEKLFF. CDR3 nucleotides: TGCAGCCCCGGAGGGAATGAAAAACTGTTTTTT. V usage is TRBV29-1 and J usage is TRBJ1-4; unclear D gene. There are 11 residues in the CDR3. Germline CDR1 SQVTM, CDR2 ANQGSEA. Between the trimmed V and J ends, which lost 8 bases and 5 bases, there was a span of 9 bases.

The chain recombines TRBV7-2 with TRBJ1-2; no reliable D call. Germline V gene data show CDR1 as SGHTA and CDR2 as FQGNSA. With 3 bases removed from V and 0 bases from J, the gap between germline ends came to 8 bases. This CDR3 is 14 amino acids long. This CDR3 is CASSFLGANYGYTF. CDR3 in DNA: TGTGCCAGCAGCTTCCTCGGAGCTAACTATGGCTACACCTTC.

The chain couples TRBV5-6 to TRBJ2-3; D is uncertain. The CDR3 covers 13 residues. Per germline, CDR1 SGHDT and CDR2 YYEEEE. Trimming shortened V by 2 bases and J by 0 bases, and 4 bases separated the two germline ends. CDR3 in amino acids: CASSFSSTDTQYF. In DNA, the CDR3 is TGTGCCAGCAGCTTTTCTAGCACAGATACGCAGTATTTT.

This chain uses TRBV11-1 with TRBJ2-7, with no clear D. V was cut by 5 bases and J by 1 base, with 9 bases left in between. The CDR3 is 13 residues long. The V gene's germline CDR1 is SGHAT and CDR2 FQDESV (reference sequence). The CDR3 is CASSPSSSYEQYF. In DNA, the CDR3 is TGTGCCAGCAGCCCTTCTAGTTCCTACGAGCAGTACTTC.

This rearrangement joins TRBV25-1 to TRBJ2-3; no definite D call. V gave up 6 bases and J gave up 2 bases, with 6 bases separating them. The germline V gene encodes CDR1 MGHDK and CDR2 SYGVNS. The CDR3 runs to 12 residues. The CDR3 loop is CASSPFTDTQYF. CDR3 nucleotide sequence: TGTGCCAGCAGCCCATTCACAGATACGCAGTATTTT.

The sample holds a few counts of this clone. The CDR3 sequence is CASSLVGTGVNYGYTF. CDR3 bases: TGTGCCAGCAGCTTGGTGGGGACAGGGGTTAACTATGGCTACACCTTC. The gene calls are TRBV5-6 and TRBJ1-2; 10 bases fit TRBD1. The V and J ends lost 0 bases and 1 base, in that order; junction bases with no gene match: 3. The CDR3 length is 16 residues. Germline CDR1 is SGHDT and CDR2 is YYEEEE. Variable domain in full (rest from reference TRBV5-6 and TRBJ1-2): DAGVTQSPTHLIKTRGQQVTLRCSPKSGHDTVSWYQQALGQGPQFIFQYYEEEERQRGNFPDRFSGHQFPNYSSELNVNALLLGDSALYLCASSLVGTGVNYGYTFGSGTRLTVV.

V and J are TRBV6-1 and TRBJ2-7; 10 bases are a match to TRBD1. V lost 0 bases to trimming and J lost 6 bases; unmatched junction nucleotides: 5. This CDR3 spans 15 amino acids. Germline CDR1 reads MNHNS; CDR2 reads SASEGT. CDR3 region: CASSEAGTGASEQYF. CDR3 in DNA: TGTGCCAGCAGTGAAGCGGGGACAGGGGCTAGCGAGCAGTACTTC.

The chain has TRBV5-1 and TRBJ2-7, with D possibly being TRBD1 (6 bases). The CDR3 loop spans 15 amino acids. CDR1 SGHRS and CDR2 YFSETQ come from the germline V gene. The germline V and J ends were trimmed by 5 bases and 3 bases, with 18 bases remaining between them. CDR3 sequence: CASSPIMAGDYEQYF. CDR3 nucleotide sequence: TGCGCCAGCAGTCCCATCATGGCAGGGGACTACGAGCAGTACTTC.

The CDR3: CAISDPDFNNEQFF. CDR3 coding DNA: TGTGCCATCAGTGACCCGGACTTTAACAATGAGCAGTTCTTC. J is TRBJ2-1 and V is TRBV10-3; tentatively, D is TRBD2 (5 bases). The CDR3 extends over 14 amino acids. Trimming pared 3 bases from V and 5 bases from J, leaving 11 bases between. The germline V gene encodes CDR1 ENHRY and CDR2 SYGVKD.

This sequence joins TRBV27 and TRBJ2-1, with 7 bases aligning to TRBD2. Germline V gives CDR1 MNHEY, CDR2 SMNVEV (reference sequence). This CDR3 is built from 14 residues. The V segment lost 7 bases and the J segment 4 bases; nucleotides outside the gene matches: 7. The CDR3 region has the DNA TGTGCCAGCATCGGGGAGGGGTCTTACAATGAGCAGTTCTTC. It encodes CASIGEGSYNEQFF.

V and J are TRBV7-3 and TRBJ2-7; D is tentatively TRBD1 or TRBD2 (5 bases each). Trimming removed 4 bases at V and 5 bases at J, with 18 bases between. CDR3 length: 15 residues. The germline gives CDR1 SGHTA, CDR2 FQGTGA. CDR3 sequence (DNA): TGTGCCAGCAGCTCTACGGGACGGAGGATTGACGAGCAGTACTTC. Encoded protein: CASSSTGRRIDEQYF.

This clone was recorded once. This sequence joins TRBV25-1 and TRBJ2-1; TRBD1 or TRBD2 may be the D gene (5 bases each). The ends were cut back, 4 bases at V and 4 bases at J, with 17 bases in the middle. The CDR3 has 16 amino acids. CDR1 and CDR2 (germline): MGHDK, SYGVNS. CDR3 in amino acids: CASSGGMGVLYNEQFF. Here the CDR3 DNA reads TGTGCCAGCAGTGGGGGTATGGGGGTCCTGTACAATGAGCAGTTCTTC.

The J gene is TRBJ2-1, the V gene TRBV6-1, with 9 bases aligning to TRBD1. V gave up 7 bases and J gave up 4 bases; unmatched junction bases: 5. Germline lookup yields CDR1 MNHNS and CDR2 SASEGT. The CDR3 extends over 14 amino acids. The CDR3 nucleotides read TGTGCCAGCAATCCGGGACAGGGATACAATGAGCAGTTCTTC. This encodes CASNPGQGYNEQFF.

This clone appeared a single time. The genes are TRBV6-1 and TRBJ2-2, with D maybe TRBD1 (5 bases). CDR3 length equals 15 residues. Deletions cut 2 bases from V and 3 bases from J, with 10 bases between. The germline V gene has CDR1 MNHNS and CDR2 SASEGT. CDR3 residues: CASSEYVGDTGELFF. CDR3 nucleotides: TGTGCCAGCAGTGAATATGTAGGGGACACCGGGGAGCTGTTTTTT.

In regard to this clone: This sample includes further DNA sequences coding for the same CDR3. The chain uses TRBV1 and TRBJ1-2. TRBV1 is flagged as a pseudogene. The CDR3 runs to 16 residues. CDR3 sequence: CTSSLRGLRKTYGYTF. The CDR3 DNA is TGCACCAGCAGTCTCCGTGGTTTGCGAAAGACCTATGGCTACACCTTC.

The chain has TRBV6-1 and TRBJ1-1; the D gene is possibly TRBD1 (5 bases). Trimming stripped 9 bases from V and 1 base from J, with 18 bases between. The CDR3 has 15 residues. Germline V gives CDR1 MNHNS, CDR2 SASEGT. For the CDR3, the DNA is TGTGCCAGTCAACAGATTGTTGGGGGGAACACTGAAGCTTTCTTT. This encodes CASQQIVGGNTEAFF.

The J gene is TRBJ1-1, the V gene TRBV5-1; no definite D call. The germline V gene encodes CDR1 SGHRS and CDR2 YFSETQ. This CDR3 spans 13 amino acids. Trimming removed 2 bases at V and 0 bases at J, with 5 bases between. CDR3 amino acids: CASSLEVNTEAFF. DNA for the CDR3: TGCGCCAGCAGCTTAGAAGTGAACACTGAAGCTTTCTTT.

V and J are TRBV5-4 and TRBJ1-1; 8 nucleotides line up with TRBD1. CDR3 size: 13 residues. Germline V gives CDR1 SGHNT, CDR2 YYREEE (reference sequence). The J segment lost 5 bases and the V segment lost 3 bases, leaving 3 bases of the junction unmatched. CDR3 protein: CASSWTGRTEAFF. The CDR3 region has the DNA TGTGCCAGCAGCTGGACAGGGAGGACTGAAGCTTTCTTT.

The rearrangement joins TRBV19 to TRBJ1-4; D possibly corresponds to TRBD1 (6 bases). CDR3 size: 15 residues. V lost 2 bases and J 7 bases, leaving 14 bases between the germline ends. CDR1 and CDR2 from the germline V gene are LNHDA and SQIVND (reference sequence). This CDR3 reads CASSIYTGTGEKLFF. The CDR3 DNA reads TGTGCCAGTAGTATATATACAGGGACGGGTGAAAAACTGTTTTTT.